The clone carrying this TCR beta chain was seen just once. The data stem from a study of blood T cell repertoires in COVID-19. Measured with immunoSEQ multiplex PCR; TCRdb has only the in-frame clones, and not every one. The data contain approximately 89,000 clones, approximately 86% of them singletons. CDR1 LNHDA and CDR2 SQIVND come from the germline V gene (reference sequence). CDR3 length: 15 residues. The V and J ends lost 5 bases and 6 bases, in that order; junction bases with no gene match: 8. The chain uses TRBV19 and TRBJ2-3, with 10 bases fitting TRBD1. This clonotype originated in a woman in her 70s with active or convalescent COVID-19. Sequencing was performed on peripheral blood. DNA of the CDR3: TGTGCCAGTAGTGAACCTGGACAGGGGGATGATACGCAGTATTTT. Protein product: CASSEPGQGDDTQYF.